This T cell receptor (beta chain) was obtained from a study of T cell repertoires in cytomegalovirus infection. TCRdb processed the reads anew with MiXCR; each CDR3 protein has one entry. The table shows 700,000 to 950,000 distinct CDR3 sequences, with approximately 29% occurring only once. With respect to this clonotype: Its antigen remains unidentified.

Trimming took off 5 bases at V and 0 bases at J, with 8 bases between the two ends. Germline loops: CDR1 SQVTM, CDR2 ANQGSEA. CDR3 length: 13 amino acids. This TCR came from a human donor in good health (CMV status not recorded). Some clones in this sample may be carry-over from other donors' samples. V and J are TRBV29-1 and TRBJ2-1; D is undetermined. Sequenced here: cultured CD8+ T cells from PBMCs, sampled from culture after CMV antigen stimulation. In DNA, the CDR3 is TGCAGCGTTCCCCCAAGCTCCTACAATGAGCAGTTCTTC. It yields the protein CSVPPSSYNEQFF.